This T cell receptor (beta chain) was recovered during a study of CD8 T cells in Susac syndrome. Germline V gene lookup returns CDR1 SGHTA and CDR2 FQGNSA. The CDR3 spans 15 residues. Germline trimming cut 1 base from V and 7 bases from J; bases unmatched to any gene: 6. The CD8+ and CD4+ T cells were negatively isolated, with the TEMRA cells enriched by FACS. RNA in amounts of roughly 0.5 to 1 ug was reverse transcribed with random hexamers. A single record per CDR3 protein comes from TCRdb applying MiXCR to the immunoSEQ multiplex PCR reads. The sample carries roughly 100,000 distinct CDR3 sequences, roughly 94% recorded once.

This clonotype was sampled from a human donor with Susac syndrome. Material for sequencing was CD4+ T cells from PBMCs. The V call is TRBV7-2, the J call TRBJ2-2, with 7 positions matching TRBD2. The CDR3 DNA is TGTGCCAGCAGCTTAGTCCTAGCGGCCGGCGGGGAGCTGTTTTTT. Translation: CASSLVLAAGGELFF.